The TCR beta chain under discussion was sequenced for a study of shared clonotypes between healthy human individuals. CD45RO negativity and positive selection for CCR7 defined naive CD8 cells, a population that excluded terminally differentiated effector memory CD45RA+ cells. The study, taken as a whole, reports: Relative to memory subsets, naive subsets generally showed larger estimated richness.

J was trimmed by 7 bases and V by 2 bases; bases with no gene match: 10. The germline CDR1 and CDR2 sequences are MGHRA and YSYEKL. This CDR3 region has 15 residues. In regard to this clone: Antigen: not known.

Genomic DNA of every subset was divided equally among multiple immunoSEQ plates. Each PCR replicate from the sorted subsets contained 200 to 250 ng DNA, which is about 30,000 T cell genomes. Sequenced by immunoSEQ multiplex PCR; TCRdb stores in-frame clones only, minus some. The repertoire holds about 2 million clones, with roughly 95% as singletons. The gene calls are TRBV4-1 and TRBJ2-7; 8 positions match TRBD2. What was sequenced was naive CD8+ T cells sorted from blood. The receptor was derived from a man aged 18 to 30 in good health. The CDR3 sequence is CASSQTLAGSWEQYF. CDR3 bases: TGCGCCAGCAGCCAAACATTAGCGGGGAGTTGGGAGCAGTACTTC.